Each of the 27 T cell receptor beta chains below was sequenced from the same sample in a study of T-cell memory formation after mild COVID-19. TCRdb independently ran MiXCR on the 5' RACE reads; one entry per CDR3 protein. The data show a few hundred thousand distinct CDR3 sequences, nearly 25% seen once. Specimen: PBMCs or a T cell subset sorted from them (not recorded which). These receptors all stem from an adult woman who had mild COVID-19 (a few samples of this study predate the infection). Cell type and time point are not known.

The chain joins TRBV7-9 to TRBJ2-4; 14 nucleotides agree with TRBD2. CDR1 is SEHNR and CDR2 is FQNEAQ in the germline V gene (reference sequence). Trimming took 0 bases from V and 3 from J; bases not matched to a gene: 7. This CDR3 contains 19 residues. CDR3 amino acids: CASSLAGTSGSRGKNIQYF. In DNA, the CDR3 is TGTGCCAGCAGCTTAGCCGGGACTAGCGGGAGTCGAGGCAAAAACATTCAGTACTTC.

In DNA, the CDR3 is TGTGCCAGCAGGACCGGGACGCGCGTCAATGAGCAGTTCTTC. Translated, it gives CASRTGTRVNEQFF. The chain recombines TRBV6-6 with TRBJ2-1; D might be TRBD1 or TRBD2, each matching 5 bases. CDR1 and CDR2 (germline): MNHNY, SVGAGI (reference sequence). This CDR3 is 14 amino acids long. Trimming stripped 6 bases from V and 6 bases from J, with 15 bases between.

The table lists this clonotype with a few counts. The rearrangement links TRBV6-1 to TRBJ2-7; tentative D call: TRBD2 (5 bases). V lost 1 base to trimming and J lost 6 bases, with 10 bases between them. CDR1 and CDR2 from the germline V gene are MNHNS and SASEGT. CDR3 size: 13 residues. The DNA of the CDR3 is TGTGCCAGCAGTGAAGTGCTGCGGGCCGAGCAGTACTTC. This sequence encodes CASSEVLRAEQYF.

The DNA for the CDR3 is TGCGCCAGCAGCTTGGACTCTCATGTTTATGGCTACACCTTC. Residues: CASSLDSHVYGYTF. The chain couples TRBV5-1 to TRBJ1-2; D gene unclear. Germline values: CDR1 SGHRS, CDR2 YFSETQ. CDR3 length: 14 residues. Trimming removed 0 bases from V and 5 bases from J, with 11 bases in between. Looking up the rest from reference TRBV5-1 and TRBJ1-2 gives the full variable domain: KAGVTQTPRYLIKTRGQQVTLSCSPISGHRSVSWYQQTPGQGLQFLFEYFSETQRNKGNFPGRFSGRQFSNSRSEMNVSTLELGDSALYLCASSLDSHVYGYTFGSGTRLTVV.

The chain recombines TRBV29-1 with TRBJ2-7; 10 bases align to TRBD1. Germline V gives CDR1 SQVTM, CDR2 ANQGSEA. This CDR3 has 13 residues. With V trimmed by 6 bases and J by 2 bases, 4 bases remained unmatched. CDR3 amino acids: CSVKTGGPYEQYF. As DNA, the CDR3 is TGCAGCGTAAAGACAGGGGGCCCCTACGAGCAGTACTTC.

The chain couples TRBV11-3 to TRBJ1-6, with no clear D. This CDR3 spans 16 amino acids. The germline V and J ends were trimmed by 5 bases and 3 bases, with 14 bases remaining between them. Germline CDR1 reads SGHNT; CDR2 reads YENEEA. CDR3 loop: CASSAAVGNYNSPLHF. The CDR3, as DNA: TGTGCCAGCAGCGCTGCAGTAGGAAACTATAATTCACCCCTCCACTTT.

This clonotype was observed a handful of times. The chain employs TRBV15 and TRBJ2-7; 9 positions agree with TRBD2. V trimming: 0 bases; J trimming: 3 bases; junction bases outside the gene matches: 6. Germline-derived CDR1 and CDR2 are LNHNV and YYDKDF (reference sequence). The CDR3 contains 16 residues. In DNA, the CDR3 is TGTGCCACCAGCAGAGATTTAGCGGGGGAGGGCTACGAGCAGTACTTC. Translating it yields CATSRDLAGEGYEQYF.

This clonotype was seen only a few times. The V gene is TRBV10-3, the J gene TRBJ1-4, with D unresolved. Germline CDR1 ENHRY, CDR2 SYGVKD. The V end was cut by 8 bases, the J end by 0 bases, with 7 bases between. The CDR3 is 13 amino acids. CDR3 amino acids: CAIGNSTNEKLFF. CDR3 nucleotide sequence: TGTGCCATCGGCAATTCAACTAATGAAAAACTGTTTTTT.

This chain links TRBV24-1 with TRBJ2-2, with a possible D match to TRBD1 (5 bases). V lost 0 bases, J lost 6 bases, and 13 bases lay in between. The CDR3 length is 16 residues. Looked up from germline, CDR1 is KGHDR and CDR2 is SFDVKD. CDR3 sequence reads: CATSDLHGQVAGELFF. The CDR3 DNA reads as TGTGCCACCAGTGATTTGCATGGACAAGTGGCCGGGGAGCTGTTTTTT.

This clonotype showed up just a few times. The chain has TRBV24-1 and TRBJ2-1; TRBD2 might be the D (5 bases). The CDR3 runs to 15 residues. V lost 1 base and J 9 bases, leaving 15 bases between the germline ends. CDR1 KGHDR and CDR2 SFDVKD come from the germline V gene. The CDR3 DNA is TGTGCCACCAGTGATTTAGCACAGAGAGGAGGTGAGCAGTTCTTC. Protein sequence: CATSDLAQRGGEQFF.

The CDR3: CASRDTRSYEQYF. In DNA, the CDR3 is TGTGCCAGCAGGGACACCCGCTCCTACGAGCAGTACTTC. This chain connects TRBV25-1 to TRBJ2-7; D possibly corresponds to TRBD1 (5 bases). CDR1 and CDR2 from the germline V gene are MGHDK and SYGVNS. Trimming removed 6 bases from V and 0 bases from J, with 9 bases in between. The CDR3 contains 13 residues.

In its sample, this clonotype was seen a few times. The V call is TRBV5-1, the J call TRBJ2-7; possibly TRBD1 or TRBD2 for D (7 bases each). The V gene lost 4 bases and the J gene lost 0 bases, with 20 bases spanning the gap. The CDR3 covers 17 residues. Germline CDR1 SGHRS, CDR2 YFSETQ. The CDR3 bases are TGCGCCAGCAGCAAAGCGGGACAGCCCCGCGGCTCCTACGAGCAGTACTTC. It yields the protein CASSKAGQPRGSYEQYF.

This clonotype has more than one count but fewer than ten. This sequence joins TRBV4-2 and TRBJ1-1, with D possibly TRBD1 on 6 matching bases. The V gene's germline CDR1 is LGHNA and CDR2 YNFKEQ. V was trimmed by 7 bases and J by 8 bases, leaving 23 bases between them. The CDR3 has 15 residues. CDR3 DNA sequence: TGTGCCAGCATTGTCACAGGGACGGCTCCTTCGGAAGCTTTCTTT. Translating it yields CASIVTGTAPSEAFF.

J is TRBJ2-2 and V is TRBV5-1; D might be TRBD1 (6 bases). Trimming cost V 2 bases and J 6 bases, with 11 bases left between them. The CDR3 contains 14 residues. Germline CDR1 SGHRS, CDR2 YFSETQ. DNA for the CDR3: TGCGCCAGCAGCTTCGATGGACAGTCCGGGGAGCTGTTTTTT. The encoded protein is CASSFDGQSGELFF.

The V gene is TRBV7-9, the J gene TRBJ2-7, with D perhaps given as TRBD1 or TRBD2 (6 bases each). V shed 5 bases and J shed 4 bases, with 15 bases lying between them. The CDR3 is 14 residues long. The germline V gene encodes CDR1 SEHNR and CDR2 FQNEAQ (reference sequence). The chain's CDR3 is CASSPAQGGYEQYF. The DNA for the CDR3 is TGTGCCAGCAGCCCCGCGCAAGGGGGGTACGAGCAGTACTTC.

This chain connects TRBV20-1 to TRBJ2-7; 7 positions match TRBD2. The CDR3 loop spans 15 amino acids. Per the germline V gene, CDR1 is DFQATT and CDR2 is SNEGSKA (reference sequence). After removal of 0 bases from V and 1 base from J, the junction contained 6 bases not matched to a gene. The CDR3 is CSARDFGGSSYEQYF. CDR3 coding DNA: TGCAGTGCTAGAGATTTTGGCGGGAGTTCCTACGAGCAGTACTTC.

This chain joins TRBV12-3 or TRBV12-4 and TRBJ1-3; possibly TRBD1 for D (5 bases). Trimming took off 6 bases at V and 2 bases at J, with 11 bases between the two ends. The CDR3 consists of 14 residues. The CDR3 bases are TGTGCCAGCAGGGTGGGGGTTCCTGGAAACACCATATATTTT. Its protein product is CASRVGVPGNTIYF.

J is TRBJ2-7 and V is TRBV6-6; TRBD1 is a possible D gene (5 bases). CDR1 is MNHNY and CDR2 is SVGAGI in the germline V gene (reference sequence). CDR3 length equals 14 residues. Trimming took off 2 bases at V and 6 bases at J, with 14 bases between the two ends. The CDR3 DNA reads TGTGCCAGCAGTTACAGGAGCAGGGATCTCGAGCAGTACTTC. Translation: CASSYRSRDLEQYF.

This clonotype has just a few counts. The chain has TRBV5-1 and TRBJ1-3; D not resolved. CDR3 length: 13 amino acids. Germline V gene sequence: CDR1 SGHRS, CDR2 YFSETQ. V was trimmed by 0 bases and J by 4 bases, leaving 5 bases between them. CDR3 residues: CASSLDAGNTIYF. The CDR3 DNA reads as TGCGCCAGCAGCTTGGATGCGGGAAACACCATATATTTT.

CDR3: CASSPLSNTGELFF. The CDR3 DNA is TGTGCCAGCAGCCCACTGTCGAACACCGGGGAGCTGTTTTTT. V gene TRBV7-3 combines with J gene TRBJ2-2, with no clear D. Germline values: CDR1 SGHTA, CDR2 FQGTGA. The V and J ends lost 5 bases and 0 bases respectively, with 7 bases between them. The CDR3 covers 14 residues.

This chain connects TRBV27 to TRBJ2-1; tentative D call: TRBD1 (5 bases). This CDR3 spans 14 amino acids. V was shortened by 4 bases and J by 12 bases, with 19 bases between the two germline ends. CDR1 MNHEY and CDR2 SMNVEV come from the germline V gene (reference sequence). This chain's CDR3 is CASSSQGTGLGQFF. The CDR3 coding sequence is TGTGCCAGCAGTTCTCAGGGTACCGGGCTTGGGCAGTTCTTC.

This clonotype was found a few times. The CDR3 sequence is CASSFPLGQGEQFF. For the CDR3, the DNA is TGCGCCAGCAGCTTTCCCTTGGGGCAGGGTGAGCAGTTCTTC. The chain has TRBV5-1 and TRBJ2-1, with a weak D call TRBD1 (5 bases). The germline V gene has CDR1 SGHRS and CDR2 YFSETQ. CDR3 length equals 14 residues. The V end lost 2 bases, the J end lost 9 bases, and 15 bases lay between the germline ends.

The chain recombines TRBV7-9 with TRBJ2-3, with a tentative D call TRBD2 (5 bases). The CDR3 covers 13 residues. Trimming removed 11 bases from V and 6 bases from J, with 18 bases in between. Per the germline V gene, CDR1 is SEHNR and CDR2 is FQNEAQ (reference sequence). The CDR3 sequence: CAQGRAPGDTQYF. As DNA, the CDR3 is TGTGCCCAAGGTCGGGCTCCGGGGGATACGCAGTATTTT. Drawing the rest from reference TRBV7-9 and TRBJ2-3, the complete variable domain is DTGVSQNPRHKITKRGQNVTFRCDPISEHNRLYWYRQTLGQGPEFLTYFQNEAQLEKSRLLSDRFSAERPKGSFSTLEIQRTEQGDSAMYLCAQGRAPGDTQYFGPGTRLTVL.

This clonotype was detected many times. The chain combines TRBV7-6 with TRBJ2-3; 9 bases line up with TRBD2. This CDR3 contains 19 residues. V was clipped by 5 bases and J by 1 base; unmatched bases: 16. CDR1 is SGHVS, CDR2 FNYEAQ, per germline. CDR3 region: CASSPRLAGYDVRTDTQYF. The CDR3 region has the DNA TGTGCCAGCAGCCCTCGGCTAGCGGGATACGATGTTCGCACAGATACGCAGTATTTT.

The chain is built from TRBV15 and TRBJ2-2; D is uncertain. With 0 bases removed from V and 6 bases from J, the gap between germline ends came to 5 bases. CDR1 and CDR2 from the germline V gene are LNHNV and YYDKDF (reference sequence). CDR3 length: 13 amino acids. CDR3 in DNA: TGTGCCACCAGCAGAGATCTTCCCGGGGAGCTGTTTTTT. It is translated as CATSRDLPGELFF.

This clonotype was counted a few times. The J gene is TRBJ1-5, the V gene TRBV20-1; 8 positions match TRBD1. This CDR3 spans 14 amino acids. Germline trimming cut 3 bases from V and 2 bases from J; bases unmatched to any gene: 3. Germline V lookup: CDR1 DFQATT, CDR2 SNEGSKA (reference sequence). The CDR3 coding sequence is TGCAGTGCTAGCAGGGGGCAAGGCAATCAGCCCCAGCATTTT. Protein: CSASRGQGNQPQHF.

The rearrangement joins TRBV7-9 to TRBJ2-1; D tentatively reads TRBD1 or TRBD2 (5 bases each). The V end was cut by 6 bases, the J end by 5 bases, with 14 bases between. The CDR3 has 14 residues. Germline V gene data show CDR1 as SEHNR and CDR2 as FQNEAQ (reference sequence). The CDR3 DNA sequence: TGTGCCAGCAGACTGGGACCAGCGGACAATGAGCAGTTCTTC. Protein: CASRLGPADNEQFF.